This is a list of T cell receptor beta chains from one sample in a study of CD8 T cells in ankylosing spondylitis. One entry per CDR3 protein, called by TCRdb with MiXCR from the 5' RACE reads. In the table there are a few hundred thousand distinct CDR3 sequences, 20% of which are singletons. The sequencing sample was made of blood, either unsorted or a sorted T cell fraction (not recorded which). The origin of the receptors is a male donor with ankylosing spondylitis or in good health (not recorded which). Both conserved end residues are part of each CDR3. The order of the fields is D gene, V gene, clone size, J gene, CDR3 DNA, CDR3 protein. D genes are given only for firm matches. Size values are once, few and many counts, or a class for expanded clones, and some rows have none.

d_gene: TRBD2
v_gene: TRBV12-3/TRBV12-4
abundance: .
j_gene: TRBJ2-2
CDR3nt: TGTGCCAGCCTAGCGGGAGGGCCGTGGACCGGGGAGCTGTTTTTT
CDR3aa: CASLAGGPWTGELFF

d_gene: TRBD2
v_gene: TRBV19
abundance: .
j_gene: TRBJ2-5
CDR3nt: TGTGCCAGTAGTCCCGGACTAGCGCGTGGGGAGACCCAGTACTTC
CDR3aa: CASSPGLARGETQYF

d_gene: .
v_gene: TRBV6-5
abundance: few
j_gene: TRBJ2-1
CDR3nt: TGTGCCAGCAGGGGGCAAGGGAATGAGCAGTTCTTC
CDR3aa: CASRGQGNEQFF

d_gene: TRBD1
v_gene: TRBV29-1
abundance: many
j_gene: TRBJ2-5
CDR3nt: TGCAGCGTTGTACTAACCGGGACAGCAAAAGAGACCCAGTACTTC
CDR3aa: CSVVLTGTAKETQYF

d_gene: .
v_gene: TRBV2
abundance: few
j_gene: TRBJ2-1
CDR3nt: TGTGCCAGCAGTGAGAACCATCCGTACAATGAGCAGTTCTTC
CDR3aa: CASSENHPYNEQFF

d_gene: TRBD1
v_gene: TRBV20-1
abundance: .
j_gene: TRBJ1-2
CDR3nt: TGCAGTGCATTCCTTGGACAGGGCAACTATGGCTACACCTTC
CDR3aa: CSAFLGQGNYGYTF

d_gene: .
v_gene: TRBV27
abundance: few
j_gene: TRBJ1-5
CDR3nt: TGTGCCAGCAGTACACTAGGTCAGCCCCAGCATTTT
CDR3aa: CASSTLGQPQHF

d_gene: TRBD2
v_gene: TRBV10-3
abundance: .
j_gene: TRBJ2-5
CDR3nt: TGTGCCATCAGTGGCCTTAGCGGGGGGGTCCAAGAGACCCAGTACTTC
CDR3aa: CAISGLSGGVQETQYF

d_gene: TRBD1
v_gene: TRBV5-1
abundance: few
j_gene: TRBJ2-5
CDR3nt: TGCGCCAGCAGCTTCCAGGGGGTCAAGACCCAGTACTTC
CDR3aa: CASSFQGVKTQYF

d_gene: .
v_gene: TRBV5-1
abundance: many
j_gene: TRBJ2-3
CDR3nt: TGCGCCAGCAGCTTGGACATTTGGACAGATACGCAGTATTTT
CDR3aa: CASSLDIWTDTQYF

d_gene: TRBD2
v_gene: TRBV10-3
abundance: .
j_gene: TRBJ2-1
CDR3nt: TGTGCCATCAGTGAGGGACTAGCGGGAGTTGTTGATGAGCAGTTCTTC
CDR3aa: CAISEGLAGVVDEQFF

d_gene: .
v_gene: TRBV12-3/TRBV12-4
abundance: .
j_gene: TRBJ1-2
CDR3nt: TGTGCCAGCAGTTTCCGGGCTGCTGGCTATGGCTACACCTTC
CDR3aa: CASSFRAAGYGYTF

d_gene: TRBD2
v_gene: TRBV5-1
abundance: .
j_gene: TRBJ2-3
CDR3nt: TGCGCCAGCAGCTTGGAGTTGCGGGGGGGCATATTCACAGATACGCAGTATTTT
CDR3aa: CASSLELRGGIFTDTQYF

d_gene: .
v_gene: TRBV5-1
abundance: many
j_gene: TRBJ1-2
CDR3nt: TGCGCCAGCAGCTTGACCTTCCCGGGGCAAAACTATGGCTACACCTTC
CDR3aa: CASSLTFPGQNYGYTF

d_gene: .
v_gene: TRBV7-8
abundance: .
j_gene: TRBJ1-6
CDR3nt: TGTGCCAGCAGCTTGGGGCGTCCGAGCTCCTATAATTCACCCCTCCACTTT
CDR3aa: CASSLGRPSSYNSPLHF

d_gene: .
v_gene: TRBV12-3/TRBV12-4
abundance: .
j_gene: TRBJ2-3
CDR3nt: TGTGCCAGCAGTCCTAGCGCTAGCACAGATACGCAGTATTTT
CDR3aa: CASSPSASTDTQYF

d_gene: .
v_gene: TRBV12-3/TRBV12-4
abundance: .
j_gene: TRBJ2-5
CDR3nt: TGTGCCAGCAGTTTAGGGGTCAGTTCCCAAGAGACCCAGTACTTC
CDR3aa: CASSLGVSSQETQYF

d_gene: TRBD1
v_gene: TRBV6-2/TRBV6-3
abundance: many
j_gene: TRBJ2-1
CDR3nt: TGTGCCAGCAGTACCCATCGACAGGGCGCGGAGAAGCGGAGCTCCTACAATGAGCAGTTCTTC
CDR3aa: CASSTHRQGAEKRSSYNEQFF

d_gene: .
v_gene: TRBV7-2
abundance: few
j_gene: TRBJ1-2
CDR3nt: TGTGCCAGCAGCTCCCAGGGGACCGCTCGGGTTTCCTATGGCTACACCTTC
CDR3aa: CASSSQGTARVSYGYTF

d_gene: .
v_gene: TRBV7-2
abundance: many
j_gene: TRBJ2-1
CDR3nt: TGTGCCAGCAGCTTAGCGGGCGGTCGGACCTACAATGAGCAGTTCTTC
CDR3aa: CASSLAGGRTYNEQFF

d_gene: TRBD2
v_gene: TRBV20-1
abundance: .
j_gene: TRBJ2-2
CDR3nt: TGCAGTGCTAGTCGGACTAGCGGGAGTTACACCGGGGAGCTGTTTTTT
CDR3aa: CSASRTSGSYTGELFF

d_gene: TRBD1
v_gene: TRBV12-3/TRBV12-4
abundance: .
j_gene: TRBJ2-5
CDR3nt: TGTGCCAGCAGTCGAAGAACAGGGGGCGTAGGTCCAGAGACCCAGTACTTC
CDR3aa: CASSRRTGGVGPETQYF

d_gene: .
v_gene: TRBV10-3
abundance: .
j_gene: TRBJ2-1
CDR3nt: TGTGCCATCAGTAACTACAATGAGCAGTTCTTC
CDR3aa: CAISNYNEQFF

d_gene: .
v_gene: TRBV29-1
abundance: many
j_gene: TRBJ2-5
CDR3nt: TGCAGCGCCATTGGAGGGGGGCAAGAGACCCAGTACTTC
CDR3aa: CSAIGGGQETQYF